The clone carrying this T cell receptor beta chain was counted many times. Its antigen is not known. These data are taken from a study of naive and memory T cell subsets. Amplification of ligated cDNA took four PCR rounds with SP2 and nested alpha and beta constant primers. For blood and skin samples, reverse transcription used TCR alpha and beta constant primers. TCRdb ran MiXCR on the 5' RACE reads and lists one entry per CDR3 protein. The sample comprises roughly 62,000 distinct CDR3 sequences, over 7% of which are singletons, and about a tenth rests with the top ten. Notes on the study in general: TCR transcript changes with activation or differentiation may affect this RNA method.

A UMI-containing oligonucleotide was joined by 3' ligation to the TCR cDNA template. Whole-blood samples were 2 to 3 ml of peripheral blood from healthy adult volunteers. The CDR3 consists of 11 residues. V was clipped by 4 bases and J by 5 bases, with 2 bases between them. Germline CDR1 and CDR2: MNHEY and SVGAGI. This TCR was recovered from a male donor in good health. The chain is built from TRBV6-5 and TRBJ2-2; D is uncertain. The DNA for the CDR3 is TGTGCCAGCAGTTCTACCGGGGAGCTGTTTTTT. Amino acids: CASSSTGELFF.